The 25 T cell receptor beta chains in this list originate from one sample, sequenced in a study of response to subunit inactivated influenza vaccine (dated by TCRdb to the late 2010s). The library was prepared using RT-PCR. Sequencer: Illumina HiSeq 2500. Using fastp at Q25 and MiXCR, TCRdb reprocessed the public reads and kept productive beta chains. Every CDR3 protein is listed once, alongside the most common genes and DNA of its rows. This sample is represented by 300,000 to 350,000 distinct CDR3 sequences; 21% of them were singletons. 10% to 13% of the sample lies in the top ten. The sample was PBMCs from blood, taken 21 months after vaccination. The receptor source for this set is a man aged 45-69 years who received an inactivated influenza vaccine. Donor details come from another sample of the same person, matched by shared clones.

The chain couples TRBV12-3 or TRBV12-4 to TRBJ1-4; no definite D call. The ends were cut back, 6 bases at V and 3 bases at J, with 17 bases in the middle. The CDR3 length is 16 residues. CDR3 residues: CASSRLSWGSNEKLFF. In DNA, the CDR3 is TGTGCCAGCAGCCGTTTAAGTTGGGGATCTAATGAAAAACTGTTTTTT.

This clonotype was detected only a few times. The genes are TRBV11-1 and TRBJ2-2; D is possibly TRBD1 or TRBD2 (6 bases each). This CDR3 has 18 residues. Germline V gene lookup returns CDR1 SGHAT and CDR2 FQDESV (reference sequence). Trimming took 4 bases from V and 0 from J, leaving 18 bases between them. In nucleotides, the CDR3 is TGTGCCAGCAGCTCCCTCGGGGGCGGCAAACCGAACACCGGGGAGCTGTTTTTT. As protein: CASSSLGGGKPNTGELFF.

V usage is TRBV5-4 and J usage is TRBJ2-2; possibly TRBD1 for D (6 bases). The germline V and J ends were trimmed by 2 bases and 2 bases, with 19 bases remaining between them. Germline values: CDR1 SGHNT, CDR2 YYREEE (reference sequence). This CDR3 is built from 18 residues. The CDR3 loop reads CASSLGAAGRGNTGELFF. DNA for the CDR3: TGTGCCAGCAGCTTAGGGGCCGCAGGCAGGGGTAACACCGGGGAGCTGTTTTTT.

This chain connects TRBV12-3 or TRBV12-4 to TRBJ1-2, with a tentative D call TRBD1 (6 bases). The CDR3 is 17 amino acids. V was cut by 6 bases and J by 4 bases, with 24 bases left in between. In DNA form, the CDR3 reads TGTGCCAGCAGGTCTAACCAGGGGCAGACTTCCTCCTATGGCTACACCTTC. This sequence encodes CASRSNQGQTSSYGYTF.

This clonotype was recorded a few times. V is TRBV29-1 and J is TRBJ2-3; 14 positions match TRBD2. This CDR3 spans 18 amino acids. Per the germline V gene, CDR1 is SQVTM and CDR2 is ANQGSEA. With V trimmed by 3 bases and J by 3 bases, 11 bases remained unmatched. CDR3: CSVDNPSGTSGRTDTQYF. The CDR3 DNA reads as TGCAGCGTTGATAATCCCTCCGGGACTAGCGGGAGAACAGATACGCAGTATTTT.

The rearrangement uses TRBV29-1 and TRBJ1-5; D gene uncertain. Trimming cost V 5 bases and J 4 bases, with 12 bases left between them. CDR1 and CDR2 from the germline V gene are SQVTM and ANQGSEA. The CDR3 runs to 13 residues. CDR3 region: CSVRREANQPQHF. CDR3 bases: TGCAGCGTTCGTAGGGAGGCGAATCAGCCCCAGCATTTT.

This clonotype was found a few times. V usage is TRBV20-1 and J usage is TRBJ1-2; the D gene is possibly TRBD1 (5 bases). CDR1 and CDR2 from the germline V gene are DFQATT and SNEGSKA (reference sequence). The germline V and J ends were trimmed by 0 bases and 5 bases, with 10 bases remaining between them. The CDR3 is 13 amino acids. CDR3 region: CSARDSREYGYTF. CDR3 bases: TGCAGTGCTAGAGATTCCAGGGAATATGGCTACACCTTC.

The chain carries TRBV7-2 and TRBJ2-3, with D maybe TRBD2 (5 bases). The CDR3 is 15 amino acids. CDR1 is SGHTA and CDR2 is FQGNSA in the germline V gene. Trimming removed 5 bases from V and 3 bases from J, with 15 bases in between. CDR3 nucleotide sequence: TGTGCCAGCAGCCCAAGAACGACGGGGACAGATACGCAGTATTTT. Protein sequence: CASSPRTTGTDTQYF.

In its sample, this clonotype was seen a few times. The rearrangement uses TRBV28 and TRBJ2-7; 9 bases line up with TRBD1. CDR1 is MDHEN, CDR2 SYDVKM, per germline. The V gene end was trimmed by 5 bases and the J gene end by 6 bases; junction bases not matched to a gene: 11. This CDR3 is built from 15 residues. CDR3 residues: CASSMPGQGLVEQYF. The DNA of the CDR3 is TGTGCCAGCAGTATGCCGGGACAGGGATTAGTCGAGCAGTACTTC.

The chain has TRBV7-9 and TRBJ1-1; D may be TRBD1 (6 bases). The CDR3 is 15 amino acids. CDR1 and CDR2 from the germline V gene are SEHNR and FQNEAQ (reference sequence). Between the trimmed V and J ends, which lost 1 base and 0 bases, there was a span of 9 bases. The CDR3 protein is CASSLGSGVNTEAFF. The CDR3 coding sequence is TGTGCCAGCAGCTTAGGTTCAGGGGTGAACACTGAAGCTTTCTTT.

The chain recombines TRBV12-3 or TRBV12-4 with TRBJ1-2; D unclear. The CDR3 is 14 residues long. Trimming took off 4 bases at V and 8 bases at J, with 17 bases between the two ends. CDR3 bases: TGTGCCAGCAGTTCGATTAGGGCAGCGGGGGGCTACACCTTC. It specifies CASSSIRAAGGYTF.

This clonotype appeared a few times. The chain carries TRBV11-2 and TRBJ2-1, with a weak D call TRBD1 (7 bases). V was trimmed by 5 bases and J by 9 bases, leaving 11 bases between them. The CDR3 covers 12 residues. CDR1 SGHAT and CDR2 FQNNGV come from the germline V gene. CDR3 sequence reads: CASSPGGLEQFF. The CDR3 DNA reads TGTGCCAGCAGCCCAGGGGGGCTTGAGCAGTTCTTC.

CDR3 loop: CSVEADTGELFF. CDR3 nucleotide sequence: TGCAGCGTTGAGGCGGACACCGGGGAGCTGTTTTTT. The chain has TRBV29-1 and TRBJ2-2; D is ambiguous. V was cut by 3 bases and J by 3 bases, with 5 bases left in between. Per germline, CDR1 SQVTM and CDR2 ANQGSEA. This CDR3 has 12 residues.

The rearrangement links TRBV4-2 to TRBJ2-3; D unclear. Germline V gene sequence: CDR1 LGHNA, CDR2 YNFKEQ. The CDR3 runs to 16 residues. Deletions cut 3 bases from V and 0 bases from J, with 13 bases between. CDR3 nucleotide sequence: TGTGCCAGCAGCCAGCCGCATGGTTCTAGCACAGATACGCAGTATTTT. Protein sequence: CASSQPHGSSTDTQYF.

The V gene is TRBV3-1, the J gene TRBJ2-5, with 8 bases that match TRBD2. With 6 bases clipped from V and 4 bases from J, the junction kept 10 bases outside the gene matches. The CDR3 consists of 15 residues. The germline V gene encodes CDR1 LGHDT and CDR2 YNNKEL (reference sequence). This CDR3 reads CASRLAGRIGETQYF. Written as DNA, the CDR3 is TGTGCCAGCAGGTTAGCGGGGCGTATAGGAGAGACCCAGTACTTC.

The chain has TRBV20-1 and TRBJ2-1, with TRBD2 as a possible D gene (5 bases). This CDR3 is built from 11 residues. In germline, CDR1 is DFQATT, CDR2 SNEGSKA (reference sequence). V lost 5 bases and J lost 9, with 11 bases in between. The DNA for the CDR3 is TGCAGTGCTCCGAGAGGGCTTGAGCAGTTCTTC. The encoded protein is CSAPRGLEQFF.

V is TRBV20-1 and J is TRBJ2-5; D remains ambiguous. CDR1 is DFQATT and CDR2 is SNEGSKA in the germline V gene (reference sequence). The CDR3 consists of 10 residues. Trimming shortened V by 4 bases and J by 5 bases, and 5 bases separated the two germline ends. The CDR3 loop reads CSATRETQYF. In nucleotides, the CDR3 is TGCAGTGCTACGAGGGAGACCCAGTACTTC.

V is TRBV11-2 and J is TRBJ1-6; D gene unclear. Germline V CDR1 and CDR2: SGHAT, FQNNGV. There are 14 residues in the CDR3. V lost 5 bases and J lost 6, with 11 bases in between. The CDR3 DNA reads as TGTGCCAGCAGCCCTGGACGCGTTAATTCACCCCTCCACTTT. Translated, it gives CASSPGRVNSPLHF.

The chain employs TRBV9 and TRBJ2-3, with no clear D. CDR3 length equals 15 residues. The V and J ends lost 3 bases and 0 bases respectively, with 11 bases between them. The germline gives CDR1 SGDLS, CDR2 YYNGEE. CDR3 residues: CASSEWQSSTDTQYF. The CDR3 DNA reads as TGTGCCAGCAGCGAGTGGCAGAGTAGCACAGATACGCAGTATTTT.

V is TRBV20-1 and J is TRBJ1-5, with 8 bases that match TRBD1. V lost 6 bases to trimming and J lost 2 bases; unmatched junction nucleotides: 9. This CDR3 region has 15 residues. Germline CDR1 reads DFQATT; CDR2 reads SNEGSKA (reference sequence). CDR3 DNA: TGCAGTGCATTAGACAGGGGATTTGGCAATCAGCCCCAGCATTTT. It yields the protein CSALDRGFGNQPQHF.

This clonotype has a count of ten or more. V gene TRBV5-1 combines with J gene TRBJ1-4, with a possible D match to TRBD1 (6 bases). The V end was cut by 4 bases, the J end by 0 bases, with 10 bases between. Germline V gene lookup returns CDR1 SGHRS and CDR2 YFSETQ. The CDR3 is made up of 15 amino acids. Written as DNA, the CDR3 is TGCGCCAGCAGCACGACAGGACCAACTAATGAAAAACTGTTTTTT. Translation gives CASSTTGPTNEKLFF.

The chain links TRBV7-3 to TRBJ2-1; 12 bases are a match to TRBD2. V lost 2 bases and J lost 10; bases outside the gene matches: 3. Germline assignment: CDR1 SGHTA and CDR2 FQGTGA. This CDR3 has 14 amino acids. The CDR3 here is CASSLLGLAGEQFF. Written as DNA, the CDR3 is TGTGCCAGCAGCTTACTCGGACTAGCGGGAGAGCAGTTCTTC.

This clonotype was counted only a few times. V is TRBV29-1 and J is TRBJ1-1; possibly TRBD1 for D (6 bases). Germline V CDR1 and CDR2: SQVTM, ANQGSEA. Trimming left V 5 bases short and J 6 bases short, with 10 bases between. This CDR3 comprises 11 residues. CDR3 sequence (DNA): TGCAGCGTTACAACAGGGCCTGAAGCTTTCTTT. This codes for CSVTTGPEAFF.

The gene calls are TRBV6-5 and TRBJ2-1; TRBD2 agrees at 7 bases. CDR3 length equals 15 residues. V dropped 5 bases and J dropped 3; count of bases not matched to a gene: 7. Per germline, CDR1 MNHEY and CDR2 SVGAGI. DNA of the CDR3: TGTGCCAGCAGTCACGGGAGGACTAGCTACAATGAGCAGTTCTTC. This translates into CASSHGRTSYNEQFF.

The J gene is TRBJ2-7, the V gene TRBV2, with 7 bases that match TRBD1. This CDR3 is built from 15 residues. Trimming at V came to 3 bases and at J to 4 bases, leaving 9 bases not matched to a gene. The germline V gene encodes CDR1 SNHLY and CDR2 FYNNEI. DNA of the CDR3: TGTGCCAGCAGTGAGTCGACAGGGAAAGTATACGAGCAGTACTTC. This codes for CASSESTGKVYEQYF. Supplemented by reference TRBV2 and TRBJ2-7, the full variable domain reads EPEVTQTPSHQVTQMGQEVILRCVPISNHLYFYWYRQILGQKVEFLVSFYNNEISEKSEIFDDQFSVERPDGSNFTLKIRSTKLEDSAMYFCASSESTGKVYEQYFGPGTRLTVT.